This T cell receptor (beta chain) derives from a study of blood T cells in healthy people across ages. Study conclusions and caveats: Diversity was higher, and naive CD4+ cells more numerous, in long-lived donors than in aged donors. Strong correlation linked observed beta diversity and percent naive T cells.

The donors, all healthy, were Caucasians living in Russia, aged about 6 to 90. Details on this clonotype: Its antigen is currently unknown. An end of the junction does not agree with germline; a read error may underlie this.

A second 7 to 11 cycle PCR used barcoded and J-beta primers. Via MiXCR, TCRdb re-called the 5' RACE reads, giving one row per CDR3 protein. Altogether roughly 2 million distinct CDR3 sequences are present, about 50% being singletons, with the ten largest covering around 2.1%. The CDR3 runs 14 residues. Germline V lookup: CDR1 DFQATT, CDR2 SNEGSKA (reference sequence). This TCR came from a woman in her thirties or forties in good health. The chain employs TRBV20-1 and TRBJ2-7, with 9 bases aligning to TRBD1. Sample: blood. The CDR3 nucleotides read TGCGGTGCCCCCAAAACAGGGGGCAGCTACGAGCAGTACTTC. Its translation: CGAPKTGGSYEQYF.